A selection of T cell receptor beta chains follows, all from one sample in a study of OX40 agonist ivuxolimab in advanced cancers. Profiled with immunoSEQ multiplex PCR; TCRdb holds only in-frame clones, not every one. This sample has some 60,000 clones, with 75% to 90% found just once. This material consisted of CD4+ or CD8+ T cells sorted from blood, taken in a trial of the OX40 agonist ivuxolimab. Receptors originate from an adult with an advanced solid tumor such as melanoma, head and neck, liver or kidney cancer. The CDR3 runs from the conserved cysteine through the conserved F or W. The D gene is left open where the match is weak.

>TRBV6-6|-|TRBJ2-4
CASSYSRSPNIQYF
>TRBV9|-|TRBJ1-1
CASSVVPGSNTEAFF
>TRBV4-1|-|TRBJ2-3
CASSQDRGGSTDTQYF
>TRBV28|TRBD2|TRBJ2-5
CASSSVLTSYGETQYF
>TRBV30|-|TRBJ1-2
CAWSWVAQGYGYTF
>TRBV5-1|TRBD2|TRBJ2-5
CASSLGWGGQETQYF
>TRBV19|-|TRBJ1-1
CASTPSGIMNTEAFF
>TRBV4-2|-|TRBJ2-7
CASSAPDRYHEQYF
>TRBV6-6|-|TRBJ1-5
CASSPGRESSNQPQHF
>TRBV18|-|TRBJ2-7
CASSPSSTGDYGQYF
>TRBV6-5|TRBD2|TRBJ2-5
CASRSHSGRWETQYF
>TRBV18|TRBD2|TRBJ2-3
CASSPRTSGRDTQYF
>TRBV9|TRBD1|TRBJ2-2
CASSVGGQGYTGELFF
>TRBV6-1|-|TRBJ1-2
CASSPRDGNYGYTF
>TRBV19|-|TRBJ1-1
CASRGQNTEAFF
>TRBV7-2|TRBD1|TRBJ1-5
CASSSQGGPQHF
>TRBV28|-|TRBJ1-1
CASSVGGRIETEAFF
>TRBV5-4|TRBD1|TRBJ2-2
CASSTGQLTGELFF
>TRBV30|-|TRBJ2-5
CAWSVRTQETQYF
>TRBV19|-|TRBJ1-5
CASSTGYGQPQHF
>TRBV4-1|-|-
CASSPVRSSYEQYF
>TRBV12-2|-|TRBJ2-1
CASRLVPQGKHNEQFF
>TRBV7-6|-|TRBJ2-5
CASSTPGRQETQYF
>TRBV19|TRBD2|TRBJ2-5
CASSMGLAGWTQYF
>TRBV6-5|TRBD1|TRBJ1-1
CASSLRTGYTEAFF
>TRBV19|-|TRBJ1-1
CASSWQMNTEAFF
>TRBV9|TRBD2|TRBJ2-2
CASSTQREGNTGELFF
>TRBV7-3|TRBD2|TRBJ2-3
CASSLDGGGTDTQYF